This passage covers 4 T cell receptor beta chains from one sample sequenced in a study of vaccination and CD4 T cells after COVID-19. Treatment indicated: roughly ten-day PBMC culture with coronavirus spike peptide pools or control peptides (ViraFEST assay). Sequencing of the DNA from cultured CD4+ T cells was carried out with the Oncomine TCR Beta short-read assay. TCRdb reprocessed the PCR reads with MiXCR, giving one entry per CDR3 protein. The sample lists fewer than 20,000 distinct CDR3 sequences, around 75% occurring once. For these receptors, no antigen is known. The input for sequencing was CD4+ T cells from blood, cultured in vitro, taken after SARS-CoV-2 vaccination. All receptors come from a human donor who received a COVID-19 vaccine.

The chain uses TRBV20-1 and TRBJ1-3; TRBD1 matches at 7 bases. This CDR3 comprises 16 residues. The V and J ends lost 2 bases and 4 bases, in that order; junction bases with no gene match: 11. CDR1 and CDR2 (germline): DFQATT, SNEGSKA (reference sequence). CDR3 sequence: CSARLPTGMVGNTIYF. The DNA of the CDR3 is TGCAGTGCTAGACTACCGACAGGGATGGTGGGAAACACCATATATTTT.

In its sample, this clonotype was seen once. J is TRBJ1-2 and V is TRBV27; D ambiguous. From germline, CDR1 is MNHEY and CDR2 SMNVEV (reference sequence). V was pared by 11 bases and J by 1 base, with 20 bases between. The CDR3 has 15 residues. The CDR3 loop reads CALQWLTEGNYGYTF. The DNA for the CDR3 is TGTGCCCTGCAGTGGCTTACGGAGGGTAACTATGGCTACACCTTC.

The chain is built from TRBV6-5 and TRBJ2-6; the D gene could be TRBD1 or TRBD2 (5 bases each). The germline V gene has CDR1 MNHEY and CDR2 SVGAGI. V shed 2 bases and J shed 4 bases, with 12 bases lying between them. The CDR3 totals 16 residues. The CDR3 bases are TGTGCCAGCAGTTACGGGGACGGCGCCGGGGCCAACGTCCTGACTTTC. Its translation: CASSYGDGAGANVLTF.

This chain joins TRBV12-3 or TRBV12-4 and TRBJ1-5; the D gene is possibly TRBD1 (6 bases). The CDR3 is 14 residues long. V lost 6 bases to trimming and J lost 7 bases, with 16 bases between them. For the CDR3, the DNA is TGTGCCAGCAGGAACCAGGGGACGTGGCAGCCCCAGCATTTT. Protein sequence: CASRNQGTWQPQHF.